Included here is one TCR beta chain sequence, with context. There is no known antigen for this receptor. No much larger clone exists at a distance of one base, and base qualities are not known. This specimen comes from a study of technical replicates of blood from several donors (dated by TCRdb to the late 2010s). The protocol used for the library was the immunoSEQ multiplex PCR assay. TCRdb provides this immuneACCESS table in a form limited to in-frame rearrangements. Some clones are lacking; in checked studies, under half of them reflect an unresolved V gene, and why the rest are absent is not known. Counted in this sample were nearly 80,000 clones; 95% to 98% of them appeared once. Clones ranked in the top ten supply roughly 0.34% of the sample. The germline V gene gives CDR1 as MGHRA and CDR2 as YSYEKL. After removal of 7 bases from V and 0 bases from J, the junction retains 8 bases not matched to a gene. The CDR3 runs 15 residues from the cysteine to the phenylalanine. Of all the DNA, just the CDR3 is kept, 45 bases in frame from base 1.

The chain employs TRBV4-1 and TRBJ1-1, with 7 junctional bases fitting TRBD1. This receptor was obtained from a human donor in good health. The material sequenced was T cells isolated from PBMCs. The CDR3 region reads CASTFPGQMNTEAFF. The DNA sequence is TGCGCCAGCACCTTTCCGGGACAGATGAACACTGAAGCTTTCTTT.